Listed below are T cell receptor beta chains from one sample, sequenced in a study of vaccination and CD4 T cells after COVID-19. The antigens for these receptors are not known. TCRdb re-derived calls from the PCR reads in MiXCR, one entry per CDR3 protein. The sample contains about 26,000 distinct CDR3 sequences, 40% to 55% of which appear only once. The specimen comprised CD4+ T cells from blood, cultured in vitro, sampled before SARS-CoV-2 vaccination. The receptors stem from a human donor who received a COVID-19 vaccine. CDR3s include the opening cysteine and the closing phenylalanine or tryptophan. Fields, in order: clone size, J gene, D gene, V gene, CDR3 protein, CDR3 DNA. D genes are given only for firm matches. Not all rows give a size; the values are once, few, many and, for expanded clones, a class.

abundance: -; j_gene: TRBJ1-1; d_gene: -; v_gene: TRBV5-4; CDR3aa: CASSYYSTAHTEAFF; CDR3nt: TGTGCCAGCAGCTATTATTCGACAGCCCACACTGAAGCTTTCTTT
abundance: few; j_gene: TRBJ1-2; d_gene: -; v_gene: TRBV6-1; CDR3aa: CASSLGGGRGYTF; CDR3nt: TGTGCCAGCAGTCTAGGAGGGGGTCGTGGCTACACCTTC
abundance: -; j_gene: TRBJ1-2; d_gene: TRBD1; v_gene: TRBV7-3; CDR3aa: CASSLWAVQGVERGYTF; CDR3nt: TGTGCCAGCAGCTTATGGGCAGTCCAGGGGGTTGAGAGAGGCTACACCTTC
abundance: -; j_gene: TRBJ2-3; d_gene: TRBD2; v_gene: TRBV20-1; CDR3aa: CSAPTSGGARDTQYF; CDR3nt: TGCAGTGCCCCGACTAGCGGGGGGGCCAGAGATACGCAGTATTTT
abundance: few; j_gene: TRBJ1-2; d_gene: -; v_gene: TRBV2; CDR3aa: CASQNRGNDYGYTF; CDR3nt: TGTGCCAGCCAAAATAGGGGTAATGACTATGGCTACACCTTC
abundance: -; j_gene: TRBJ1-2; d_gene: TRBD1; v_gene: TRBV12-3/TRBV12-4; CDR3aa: CASSLRGGADYGYTF; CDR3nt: TGTGCCAGCAGTTTGAGAGGGGGCGCTGACTATGGCTACACCTTC
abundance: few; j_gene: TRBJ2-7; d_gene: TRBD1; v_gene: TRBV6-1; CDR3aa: CASSDDRVRTVWTYEQYF; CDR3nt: TGTGCCAGCAGTGACGACAGGGTACGGACGGTATGGACCTACGAGCAGTACTTC
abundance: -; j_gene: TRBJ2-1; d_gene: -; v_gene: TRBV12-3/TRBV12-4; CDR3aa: CASSLWTPDYNEQFF; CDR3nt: TGTGCCAGCAGTTTATGGACACCAGACTACAATGAGCAGTTCTTC
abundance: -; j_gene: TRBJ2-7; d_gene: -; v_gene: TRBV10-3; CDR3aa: CATRQGREDEQYF; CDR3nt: TGTGCCACCAGACAGGGAAGGGAGGACGAGCAGTACTTC
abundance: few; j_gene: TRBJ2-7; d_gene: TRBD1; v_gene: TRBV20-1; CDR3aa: CSARGQGAIEQYF; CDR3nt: TGCAGTGCTAGAGGACAGGGGGCTATCGAGCAGTACTTC
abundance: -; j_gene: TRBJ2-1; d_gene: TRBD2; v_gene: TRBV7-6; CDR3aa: CASSLPRLRGASDEQFF; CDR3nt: TGTGCCAGCAGCTTACCCCGGTTGCGGGGGGCCTCCGATGAGCAGTTCTTC
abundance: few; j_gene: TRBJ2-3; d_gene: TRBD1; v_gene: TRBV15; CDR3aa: CATSRDRVTDTQYF; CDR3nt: TGTGCCACCAGCCGTGACAGGGTTACAGATACGCAGTATTTT
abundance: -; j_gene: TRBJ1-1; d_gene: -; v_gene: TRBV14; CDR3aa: CASSQGTVRGTEAFF; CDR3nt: TGTGCCAGCAGCCAAGGAACGGTAAGAGGCACTGAAGCTTTCTTT
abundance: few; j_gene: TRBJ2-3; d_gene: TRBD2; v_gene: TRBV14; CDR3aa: CASSPLPGGGTDTQYF; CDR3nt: TGTGCCAGCAGCCCGCTCCCGGGGGGGGGCACAGATACGCAGTATTTT
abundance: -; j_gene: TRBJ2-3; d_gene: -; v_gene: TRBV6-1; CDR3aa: CASSEAGHQHTQYF; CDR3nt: TGTGCCAGCAGTGAAGCTGGGCATCAGCATACGCAGTATTTT
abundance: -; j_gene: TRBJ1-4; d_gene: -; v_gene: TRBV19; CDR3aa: CASSIGFVSEKLFF; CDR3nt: TGTGCCAGTAGTATAGGGTTCGTGTCTGAAAAACTGTTTTTT
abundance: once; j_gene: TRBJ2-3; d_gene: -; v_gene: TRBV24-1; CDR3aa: CATSDLQFGGTDTQYF; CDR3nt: TGTGCCACCAGTGATTTGCAATTCGGGGGCACAGATACGCAGTATTTT
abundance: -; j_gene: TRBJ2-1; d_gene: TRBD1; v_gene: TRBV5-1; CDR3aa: CASSLETGGEQFF; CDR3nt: TGCGCCAGCAGCCTGGAAACAGGGGGAGAGCAGTTCTTC
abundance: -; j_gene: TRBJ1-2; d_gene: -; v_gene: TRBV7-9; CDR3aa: CASSLADRGYGYTF; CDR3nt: TGTGCCAGCAGCTTAGCGGATCGAGGGTATGGCTACACCTTC
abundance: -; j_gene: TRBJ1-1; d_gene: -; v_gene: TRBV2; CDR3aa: CASSGQGLVTEAFF; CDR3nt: TGTGCCAGCAGTGGGCAGGGGTTGGTCACTGAAGCTTTCTTT
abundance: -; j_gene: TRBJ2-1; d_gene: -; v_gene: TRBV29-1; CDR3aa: CSVAFVYNEQFF; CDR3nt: TGCAGCGTTGCTTTCGTTTACAATGAGCAGTTCTTC
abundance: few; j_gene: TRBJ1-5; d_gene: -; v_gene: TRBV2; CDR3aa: CASRSRPGGNQPQHF; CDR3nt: TGTGCCAGCAGGTCTCGGCCAGGAGGCAATCAGCCCCAGCATTTT
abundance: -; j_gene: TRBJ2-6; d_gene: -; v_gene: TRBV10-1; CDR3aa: CASSESGANVLTF; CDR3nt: TGCGCCAGCAGTGAGTCCGGGGCCAACGTCCTGACTTTC
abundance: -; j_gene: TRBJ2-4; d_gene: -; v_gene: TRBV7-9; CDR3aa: CASSFKGGGEKNIQYF; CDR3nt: TGTGCCAGCAGCTTTAAGGGAGGGGGGGAGAAAAACATTCAGTACTTC
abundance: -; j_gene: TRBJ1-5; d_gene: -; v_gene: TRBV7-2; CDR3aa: CASSSGQPYQPQHF; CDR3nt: TGTGCCAGCAGCTCTGGACAGCCATATCAGCCCCAGCATTTT
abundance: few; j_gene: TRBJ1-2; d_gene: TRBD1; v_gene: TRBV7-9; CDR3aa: CASSSPGAGGPIRGYTF; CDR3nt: TGTGCCAGCAGCTCCCCCGGGGCAGGGGGCCCTATCCGGGGCTACACCTTC
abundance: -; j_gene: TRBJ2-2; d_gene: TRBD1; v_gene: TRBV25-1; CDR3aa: CASSGQGSGELFF; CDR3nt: TGTGCCAGCAGTGGACAGGGGAGCGGGGAGCTGTTTTTT